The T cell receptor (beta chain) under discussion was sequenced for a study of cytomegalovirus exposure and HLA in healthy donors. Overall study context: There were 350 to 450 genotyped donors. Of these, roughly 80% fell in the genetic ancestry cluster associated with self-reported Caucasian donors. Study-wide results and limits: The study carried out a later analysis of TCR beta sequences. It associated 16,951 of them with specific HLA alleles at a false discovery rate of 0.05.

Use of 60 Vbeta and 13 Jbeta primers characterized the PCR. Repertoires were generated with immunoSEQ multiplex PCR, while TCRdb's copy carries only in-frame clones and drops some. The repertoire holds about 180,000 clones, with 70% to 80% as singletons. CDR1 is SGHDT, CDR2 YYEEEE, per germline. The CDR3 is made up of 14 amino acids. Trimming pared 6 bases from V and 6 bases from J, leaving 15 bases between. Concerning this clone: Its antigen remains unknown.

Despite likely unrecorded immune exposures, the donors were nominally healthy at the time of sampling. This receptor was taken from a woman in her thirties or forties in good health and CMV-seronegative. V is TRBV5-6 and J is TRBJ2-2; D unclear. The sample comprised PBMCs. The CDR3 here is CASNLEHGSGELFF. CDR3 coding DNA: TGTGCCAGCAACTTAGAGCACGGGTCCGGGGAGCTGTTTTTT.